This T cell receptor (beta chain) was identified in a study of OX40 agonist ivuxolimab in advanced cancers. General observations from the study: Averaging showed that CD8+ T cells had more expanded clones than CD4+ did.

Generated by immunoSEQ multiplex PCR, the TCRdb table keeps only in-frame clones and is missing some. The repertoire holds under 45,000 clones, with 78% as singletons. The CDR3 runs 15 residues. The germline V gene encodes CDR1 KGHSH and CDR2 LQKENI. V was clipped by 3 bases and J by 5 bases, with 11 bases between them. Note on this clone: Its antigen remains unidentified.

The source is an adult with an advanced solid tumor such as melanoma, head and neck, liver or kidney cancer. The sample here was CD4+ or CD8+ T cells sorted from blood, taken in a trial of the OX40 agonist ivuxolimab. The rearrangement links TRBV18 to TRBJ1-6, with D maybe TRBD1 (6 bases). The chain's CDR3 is CASSPLQGDNSPLHF. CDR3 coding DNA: TGTGCCAGCTCACCGCTACAGGGAGATAATTCACCCCTCCACTTT.